The present entry profiles one T cell receptor beta chain with its context. This clone has a single count. This receptor's antigen is unknown. No base qualities exist here, and no much larger clone lies one base off it. The cysteine opens and the phenylalanine closes a CDR3 of 14 amino acids. The sequence is cut down to CDR3 DNA, 42 bases in frame from base 1. From the germline V gene (reference sequence), CDR1 is SEHNR and CDR2 is FQNEAQ. Unmatched junction bases come to 2, with V trimmed by 1 base and J by 3 bases. In Seattle, one collaborating source enrolled patients while the infection was active and tracked those patients longitudinally over the course of disease. Each collaborating institution followed its own protocols to collect whole blood in K2EDTA tubes. For TCRbeta analysis, collaborators shipped samples in one of three forms: frozen whole blood, isolated PBMCs, or DNA extracted from either of those sample types.

This sample was included in a study of blood T cell repertoires in COVID-19 (dated by TCRdb to the early 2020s). Describing the broader study: Collaborator samples came from the United States, Italy and Spain and covered acute and convalescent phases of COVID-19. Samples came from the ongoing ImmuneRACE study (first 160 participants) plus 1,254 subjects from 6 global collaborators. Sample metadata almost always included a de-identified subject ID, COVID-19 status, age in years and sex. The repertoires were released in a freely available public database meant as a resource for research on the immune response to SARS-CoV-2. Subjects who had been exposed to COVID-19, were actively infected with it, or had recovered from it provided the deeply sampled blood TCRbeta repertoires that made up the dataset. The material from the prospective study consisted of cDNA or gDNA derived from T cells, B-cell-depleted T cells, or PBMCs. Where HLA class I and class II types were available, the types were taken from metadata supplied by the sample provider, not from assay-based typing. The full study reports these points: How much clinical and demographic metadata was included differed by source and by participant, and the metadata was provided uncurated.

The immunoSEQ Assay, a bias-controlled multiplex PCR, was used to amplify TCRbeta CDR3 regions from genomic DNA. On the study's bioinformatics: Nucleated cell counts per sample were estimated from amplification of reference gene primers within the assay. To quantify the absolute abundance of each unique TCRbeta CDR3 rearrangement, sequence reads were collapsed and filtered. For each sample, productive Simpson clonality was calculated as the square root of Simpson's diversity index over productive rearrangements. In its TCRdb copy, this immuneACCESS table keeps in-frame sequences only and misses some clones. Where compared with another copy, unresolved V genes explain less than half of these, and the others have no known cause. The D gene and trimming were derived from the DNA, and the V and J assignments and clone size from that table. The sample table lists fewer than 700,000 clones, roughly nine tenths of them with a count of one. The ten largest make up about 8% of the sample.

Source material: peripheral blood. The chain links TRBV7-9 with TRBJ2-7, and 8 junctional nucleotides match TRBD1. The sequence derives from a woman aged 45-65 years with COVID-19, enrolled during active disease. The nucleotide sequence reads TGTGCCAGCAGCTTAGGACAGGGGTTCTACGAGCAGTACTTC. It translates as CASSLGQGFYEQYF.